Described below is a single TCR beta chain sequence and its context. The antigen is unknown. This sample stems from a study of CD8 T cell repertoires and HIV-1 epitope variants. Using immunoSEQ multiplex PCR, the repertoire was profiled, and TCRdb retains in-frame clones only, with some absent. The sample records about 7,100 clones, around 64% being singletons. This receptor was identified in a male donor with HIV. Specimen: cultured CD8+ T cells derived from PBMCs.

The CDR3 nucleotides read TGTGCCAGCTCTGAATTAGCGGGGGTAGCGGGTGAGCAGTTCTTC. As protein: CASSELAGVAGEQFF. The V gene is TRBV7-9, the J gene TRBJ2-1; 9 nucleotides agree with TRBD2. The junction had 14 bases not matched to a gene; V was cut back by 8 bases and J by 9 bases. This CDR3 has 15 amino acids. The V gene's germline CDR1 is SEHNR and CDR2 FQNEAQ (reference sequence).